This TCR beta chain was retrieved from a study of OX40 agonist ivuxolimab in advanced cancers. At the level of the study: Ivuxolimab, an agonistic anti-OX40 (CD134) antibody, was given to patients.

Germline V lookup: CDR1 ENHRY, CDR2 SYGVKD. The ends lost 5 bases at V and 5 bases at J; junction bases unmatched: 9. There are 15 residues in the CDR3. The protocol was immunoSEQ multiplex PCR, while the TCRdb copy is restricted to in-frame clones and leaves out a portion. The sample holds around 39,000 clones, roughly three quarters seen once. General study findings and limits: CD8+ T cells were the subset that, on average, had more expanded clones than CD4+. CD4+ and CD8+ T cells in blood underwent clonal expansion by week 6 at 0.1 to 3.0 mg/kg.

As regards this clone: The target antigen is unknown.

This chain links TRBV10-3 with TRBJ2-3, with 8 bases fitting TRBD2. This sequence was found in an adult with an advanced solid tumor such as melanoma, head and neck, liver or kidney cancer. The sample here was CD4+ or CD8+ T cells sorted from blood, taken in a trial of the OX40 agonist ivuxolimab. Written as DNA, the CDR3 is TGTGCCATCAGTACACGAGCGGGGGAGGGAGATACGCAGTATTTT. Translation gives CAISTRAGEGDTQYF.